Listed below are T cell receptor beta chains from one sample, sequenced in a study of blood T cell repertoires in COVID-19. The data were produced by immunoSEQ multiplex PCR, yet TCRdb's version contains in-frame clones alone and is incomplete. This table holds about 200,000 clones, approximately 91% found once. Input material: peripheral blood. Every receptor here comes from a man in his 60s who had recovered from COVID-19. Each CDR3 is given with its conserved first and last residue. The D gene is left open where the match is weak. Clone size is given for some rows only: seen once, a few or many times, or a class if the clone is expanded.

TRBJ1-2,TRBV7-3,-,TRBD1,TGTGCCAGCAGCCAACAGGGGGATGGCTACACCTTC,CASSQQGDGYTF
TRBJ1-2,TRBV3-1/TRBV3-2,-,-,TGTGCCAGCAGCCAAGATCTGGGGTATGAGGGGGACTATGGCTACACCTTC,CASSQDLGYEGDYGYTF
TRBJ2-3,TRBV19,-,-,TGTGCCAGTAGTATCCAGCGCCCCACAGATACGCAGTATTTT,CASSIQRPTDTQYF
TRBJ2-2,TRBV19,-,-,TGTGCCAGTAGTATAGGAGGTACTGCCACCGGGGAGCTGTTTTTT,CASSIGGTATGELFF
TRBJ2-2,TRBV2,-,TRBD2,TGTGCCAGCAGTGGACTCGGGAGGGACACCGGGGAGCTGTTTTTT,CASSGLGRDTGELFF
TRBJ2-7,TRBV25-1,few,TRBD1,TGTGCCAGCAGTGAAAGTGGACAGGGGTTCGCCGAGCAGTACTTC,CASSESGQGFAEQYF
TRBJ1-1,TRBV27,-,-,TGTGCCAGCAGTTCCCAACGGGTCCCAGTTGGGAACACTGAAGCTTTCTTT,CASSSQRVPVGNTEAFF
TRBJ2-5,TRBV9,-,-,TGTGCCAGCAGCGCCCCTCGGCCAGGGGTAGGGAGAGAGACCCAGTACTTC,CASSAPRPGVGRETQYF
TRBJ1-6,TRBV28,-,TRBD1,TGTGCCAGCAGGGCCGGGACAGGGGGCGCTTTACTAAATTCACCCCTCCACTTT,CASRAGTGGALLNSPLHF
TRBJ1-5,TRBV28,-,-,TGTGCCAGCACCGTACTCGGGACTGGGTCGTGGCAGCCCCAGCATTTT,CASTVLGTGSWQPQHF
TRBJ1-5,TRBV19,-,-,TGTGCCAGTACCCTGGAGTCCAGGGGAAATCAGCCCCAGCATTTT,CASTLESRGNQPQHF
TRBJ2-5,TRBV18,-,-,TGTGCCAGCTCACTCAGACAAAACCCCCAGGAGACCCAGTACTTC,CASSLRQNPQETQYF
TRBJ2-3,TRBV7-9,-,TRBD2,TGTGCCAGCAGCTTCTCGGGGGGGCCTGATACGCAGTATTTT,CASSFSGGPDTQYF